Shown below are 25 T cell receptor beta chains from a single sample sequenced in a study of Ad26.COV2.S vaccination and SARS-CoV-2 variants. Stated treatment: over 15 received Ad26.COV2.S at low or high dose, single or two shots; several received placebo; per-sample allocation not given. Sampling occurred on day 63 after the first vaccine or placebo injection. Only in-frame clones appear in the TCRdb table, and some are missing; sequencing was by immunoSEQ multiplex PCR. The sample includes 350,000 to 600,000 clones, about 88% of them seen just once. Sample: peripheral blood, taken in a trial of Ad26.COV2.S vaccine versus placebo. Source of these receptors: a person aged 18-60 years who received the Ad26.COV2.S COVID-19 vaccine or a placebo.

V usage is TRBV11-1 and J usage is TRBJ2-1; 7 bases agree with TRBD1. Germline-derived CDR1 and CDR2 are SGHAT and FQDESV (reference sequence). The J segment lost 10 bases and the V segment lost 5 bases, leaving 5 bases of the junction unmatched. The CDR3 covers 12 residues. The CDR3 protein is CASSPLDREQFF. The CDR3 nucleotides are TGTGCCAGCAGCCCGTTGGACAGGGAGCAGTTCTTC.

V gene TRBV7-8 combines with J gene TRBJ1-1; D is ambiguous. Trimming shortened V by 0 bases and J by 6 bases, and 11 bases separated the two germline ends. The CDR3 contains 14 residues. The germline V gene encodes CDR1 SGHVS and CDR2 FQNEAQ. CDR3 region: CASSLANWVAEAFF. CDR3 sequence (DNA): TGTGCCAGCAGCTTAGCTAACTGGGTCGCTGAAGCTTTCTTT.

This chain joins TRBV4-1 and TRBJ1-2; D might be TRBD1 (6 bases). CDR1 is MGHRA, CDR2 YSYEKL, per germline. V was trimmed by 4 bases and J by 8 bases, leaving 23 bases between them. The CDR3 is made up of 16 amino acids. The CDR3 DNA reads TGCGCCAGCAGCCTAAGTTTACAGGGAGGGTCTGGAGGCTACACCTTC. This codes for CASSLSLQGGSGGYTF.

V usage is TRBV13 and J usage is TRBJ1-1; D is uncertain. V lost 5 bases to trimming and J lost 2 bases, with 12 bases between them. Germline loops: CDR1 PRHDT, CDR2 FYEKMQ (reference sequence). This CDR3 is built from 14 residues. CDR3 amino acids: CASSQTRKNTEAFF. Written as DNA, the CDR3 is TGTGCCAGCAGCCAAACTAGGAAAAACACTGAAGCTTTCTTT.

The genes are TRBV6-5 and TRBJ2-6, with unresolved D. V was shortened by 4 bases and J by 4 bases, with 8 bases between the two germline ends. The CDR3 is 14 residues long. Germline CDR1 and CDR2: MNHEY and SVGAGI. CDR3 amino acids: CASSFGRGANVLTF. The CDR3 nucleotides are TGTGCCAGCAGTTTCGGTCGGGGGGCCAACGTCCTGACTTTC.

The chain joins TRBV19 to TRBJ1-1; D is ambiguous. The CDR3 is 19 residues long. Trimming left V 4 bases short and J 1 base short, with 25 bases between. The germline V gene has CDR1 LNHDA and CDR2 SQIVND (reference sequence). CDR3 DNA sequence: TGTGCCAGTAGTAGTAAATCGGGGTCACACGGAGTACGGAACACTGAAGCTTTCTTT. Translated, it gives CASSSKSGSHGVRNTEAFF.

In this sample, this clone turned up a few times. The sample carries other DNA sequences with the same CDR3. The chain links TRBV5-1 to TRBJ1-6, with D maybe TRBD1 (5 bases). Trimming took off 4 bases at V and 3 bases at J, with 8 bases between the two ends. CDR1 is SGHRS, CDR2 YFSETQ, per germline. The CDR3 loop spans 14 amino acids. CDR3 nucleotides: TGCGCCAGCAGCCTAGACAGCTATAATTCACCCCTCCACTTT. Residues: CASSLDSYNSPLHF.

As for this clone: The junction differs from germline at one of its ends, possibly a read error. This CDR3 is CVWGRDFHEQYF. CDR3 DNA: TGTGTCTGGGGCAGGGATTTCCACGAGCAGTACTTC. The chain recombines TRBV30 with TRBJ2-7; maybe TRBD1 (5 bases). Germline-derived CDR1 and CDR2 are GTSNPN and SVGIG (reference sequence). There are 12 residues in the CDR3.

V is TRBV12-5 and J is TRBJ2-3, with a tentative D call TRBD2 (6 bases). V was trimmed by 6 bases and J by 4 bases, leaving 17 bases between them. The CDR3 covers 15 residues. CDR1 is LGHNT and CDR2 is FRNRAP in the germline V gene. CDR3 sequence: CASGPGSTVADTQYF. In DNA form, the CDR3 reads TGTGCTAGTGGGCCCGGGAGTACGGTTGCAGATACGCAGTATTTT.

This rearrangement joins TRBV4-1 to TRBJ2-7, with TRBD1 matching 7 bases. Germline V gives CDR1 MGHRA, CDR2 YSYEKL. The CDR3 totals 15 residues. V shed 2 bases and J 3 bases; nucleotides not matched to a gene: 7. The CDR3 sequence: CASSQLDRSHYEQYF. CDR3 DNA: TGCGCCAGCAGCCAACTGGACAGGTCGCACTACGAGCAGTACTTC.

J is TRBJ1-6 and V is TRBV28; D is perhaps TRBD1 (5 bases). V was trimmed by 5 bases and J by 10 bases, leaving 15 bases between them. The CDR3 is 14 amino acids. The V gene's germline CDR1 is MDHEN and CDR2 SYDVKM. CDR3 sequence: CASSTGGGGSPLHF. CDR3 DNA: TGTGCCAGCAGTACCGGCGGGGGTGGGTCACCCCTCCACTTT. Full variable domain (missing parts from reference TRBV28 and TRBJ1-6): DVKVTQSSRYLVKRTGEKVFLECVQDMDHENMFWYRQDPGLGLRLIYFSYDVKMKEKGDIPEGYSVSREKKERFSLILESASTNQTSMYLCASSTGGGGSPLHFGNGTRLTVT.

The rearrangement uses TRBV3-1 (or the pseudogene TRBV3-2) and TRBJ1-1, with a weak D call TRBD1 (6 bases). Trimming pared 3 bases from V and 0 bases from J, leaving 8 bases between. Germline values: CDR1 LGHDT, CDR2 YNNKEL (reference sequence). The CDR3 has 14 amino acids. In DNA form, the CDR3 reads TGTGCCAGCAGCCATGACAGGATGAACACTGAAGCTTTCTTT. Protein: CASSHDRMNTEAFF.

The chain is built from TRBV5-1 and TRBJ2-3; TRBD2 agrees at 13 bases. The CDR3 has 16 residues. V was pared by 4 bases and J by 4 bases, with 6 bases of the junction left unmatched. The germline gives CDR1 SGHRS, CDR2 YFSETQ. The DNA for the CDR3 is TGCGCCAGCAGCGGAGGGACTAGCGGGACCCCAGATACGCAGTATTTT. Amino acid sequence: CASSGGTSGTPDTQYF.

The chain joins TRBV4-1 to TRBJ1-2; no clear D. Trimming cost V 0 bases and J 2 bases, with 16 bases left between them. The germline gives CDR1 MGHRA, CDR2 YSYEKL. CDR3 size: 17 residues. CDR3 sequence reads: CASSQEKVKVTNYGYTF. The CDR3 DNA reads TGCGCCAGCAGCCAAGAGAAGGTGAAAGTCACGAACTATGGCTACACCTTC.

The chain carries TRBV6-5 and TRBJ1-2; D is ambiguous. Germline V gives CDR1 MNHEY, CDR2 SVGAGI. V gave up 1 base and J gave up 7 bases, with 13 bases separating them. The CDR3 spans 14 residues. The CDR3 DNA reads TGTGCCAGCAGTTACTGGTCCGGCGCAGGTGGCTACACCTTC. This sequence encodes CASSYWSGAGGYTF.

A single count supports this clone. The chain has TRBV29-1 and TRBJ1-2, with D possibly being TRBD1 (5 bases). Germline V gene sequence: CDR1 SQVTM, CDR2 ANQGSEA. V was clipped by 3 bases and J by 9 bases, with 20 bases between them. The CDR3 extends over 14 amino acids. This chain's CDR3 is CSVDPGTGSRSYTF. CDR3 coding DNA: TGCAGCGTTGACCCCGGGACGGGTAGCCGCAGCTACACCTTC. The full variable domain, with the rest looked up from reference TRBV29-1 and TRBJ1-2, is SAVISQKPSRDICQRGTSLTIQCQVDSQVTMMFWYRQQPGQSLTLIATANQGSEATYESGFVIDKFPISRPNLTFSTLTVSNMSPEDSSIYLCSVDPGTGSRSYTFGSGTRLTVV.

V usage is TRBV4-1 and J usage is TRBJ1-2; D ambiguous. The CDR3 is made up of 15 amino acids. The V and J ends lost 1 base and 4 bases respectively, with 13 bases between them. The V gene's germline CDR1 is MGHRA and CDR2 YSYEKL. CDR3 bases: TGCGCCAGCAGCCAAGGGGATCCGTTGGCCTATGGCTACACCTTC. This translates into CASSQGDPLAYGYTF.

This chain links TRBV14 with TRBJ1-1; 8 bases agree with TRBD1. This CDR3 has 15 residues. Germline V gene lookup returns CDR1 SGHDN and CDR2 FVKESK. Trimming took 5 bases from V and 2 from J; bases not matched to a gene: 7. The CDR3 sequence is CASSGLGQGNTEAFF. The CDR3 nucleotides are TGTGCCAGCAGCGGACTAGGACAGGGAAACACTGAAGCTTTCTTT. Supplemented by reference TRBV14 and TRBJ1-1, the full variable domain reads EAGVTQFPSHSVIEKGQTVTLRCDPISGHDNLYWYRRVMGKEIKFLLHFVKESKQDESGMPNNRFLAERTGGTYSTLKVQPAELEDSGVYFCASSGLGQGNTEAFFGQGTRLTVV.

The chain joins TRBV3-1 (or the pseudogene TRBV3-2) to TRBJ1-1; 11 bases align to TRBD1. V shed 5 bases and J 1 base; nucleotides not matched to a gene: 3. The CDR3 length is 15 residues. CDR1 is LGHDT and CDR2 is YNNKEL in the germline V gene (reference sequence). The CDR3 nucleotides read TGTGCCAGCAGCTCGGGGACAGGGGGGAACACTGAAGCTTTCTTT. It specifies CASSSGTGGNTEAFF.

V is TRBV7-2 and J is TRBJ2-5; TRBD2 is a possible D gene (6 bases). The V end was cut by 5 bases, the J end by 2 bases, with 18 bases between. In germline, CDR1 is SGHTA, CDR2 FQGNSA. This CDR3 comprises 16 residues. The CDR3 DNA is TGTGCCAGCAGCGGGCTCCCCTTAGCGGTTCAAGAGACCCAGTACTTC. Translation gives CASSGLPLAVQETQYF.

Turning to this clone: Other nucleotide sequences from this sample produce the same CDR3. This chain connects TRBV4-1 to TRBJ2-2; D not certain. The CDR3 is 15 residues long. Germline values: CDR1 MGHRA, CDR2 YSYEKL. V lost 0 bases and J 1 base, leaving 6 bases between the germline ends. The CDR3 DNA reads TGCGCCAGCAGCCAAGACGTATTGAACACCGGGGAGCTGTTTTTT. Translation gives CASSQDVLNTGELFF.

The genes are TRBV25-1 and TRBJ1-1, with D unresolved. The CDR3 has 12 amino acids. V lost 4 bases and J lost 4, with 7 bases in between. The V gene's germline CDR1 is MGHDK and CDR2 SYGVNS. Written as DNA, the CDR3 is TGTGCCAGCAGTGCCTGGAGCACTGAAGCTTTCTTT. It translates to CASSAWSTEAFF. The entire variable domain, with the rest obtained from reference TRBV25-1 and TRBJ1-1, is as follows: EADIYQTPRYLVIGTGKKITLECSQTMGHDKMYWYQQDPGMELHLIHYSYGVNSTEKGDLSSESTVSRIRTEHFPLTLESARPSHTSQYLCASSAWSTEAFFGQGTRLTVV.

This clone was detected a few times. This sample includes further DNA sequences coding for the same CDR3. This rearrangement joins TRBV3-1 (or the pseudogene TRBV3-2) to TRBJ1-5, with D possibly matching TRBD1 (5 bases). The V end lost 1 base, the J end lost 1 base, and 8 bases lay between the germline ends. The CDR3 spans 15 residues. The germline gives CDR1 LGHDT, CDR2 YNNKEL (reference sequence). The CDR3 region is CASSQGQGSNQPQHF. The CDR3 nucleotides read TGTGCCAGCAGCCAAGGGCAGGGCAGCAATCAGCCCCAGCATTTT.

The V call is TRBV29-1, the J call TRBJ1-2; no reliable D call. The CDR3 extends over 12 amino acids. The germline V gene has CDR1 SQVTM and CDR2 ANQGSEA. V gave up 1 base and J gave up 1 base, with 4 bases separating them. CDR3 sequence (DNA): TGCAGCGTTGAAGGGTTTAACTATGGCTACACCTTC. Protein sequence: CSVEGFNYGYTF.

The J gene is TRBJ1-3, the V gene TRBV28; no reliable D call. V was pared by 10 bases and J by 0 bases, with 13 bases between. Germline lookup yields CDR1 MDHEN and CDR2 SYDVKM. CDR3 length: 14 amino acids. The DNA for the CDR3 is TGTGCCACCAGACCCCAGTTCTCTGGAAACACCATATATTTT. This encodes CATRPQFSGNTIYF.